This T cell receptor (beta chain) was recorded in a study of cytotoxic CD8 clonotypes in ibrutinib-treated CLL. On this clone: Antigen unknown.

General study results and limits: Samples from sustained-remission and progressing patients were taken at different times.

The repertoire was sequenced with immunoSEQ multiplex PCR; TCRdb's copy has only in-frame clones and lacks some. Among some 200,000 clones listed, just over 70% were seen once. Germline CDR1 reads GTSNPN; CDR2 reads SVGIG (reference sequence). The germline V and J ends were trimmed by 7 bases and 4 bases, with 10 bases remaining between them. This CDR3 has 11 amino acids. This TCR derives from a human donor with chronic lymphocytic leukemia. Sample: PBMCs, taken after 12 months of ibrutinib treatment. The rearrangement uses TRBV30 and TRBJ1-2; D is unresolved. This CDR3 is CAYSIGYGYTF. CDR3 DNA sequence: TGTGCCTACTCTATCGGCTATGGCTACACCTTC.